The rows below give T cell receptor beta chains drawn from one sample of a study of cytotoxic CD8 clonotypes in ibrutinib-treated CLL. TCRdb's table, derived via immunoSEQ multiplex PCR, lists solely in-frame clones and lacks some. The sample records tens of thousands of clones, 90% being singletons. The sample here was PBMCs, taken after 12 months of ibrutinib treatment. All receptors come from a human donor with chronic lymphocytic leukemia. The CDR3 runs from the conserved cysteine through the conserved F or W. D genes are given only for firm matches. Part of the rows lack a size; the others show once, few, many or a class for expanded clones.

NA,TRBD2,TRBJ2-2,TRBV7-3,CASSSKLAENTGELFF,TGTGCCAGCAGCTCCAAACTAGCGGAGAACACCGGGGAGCTGTTTTTT
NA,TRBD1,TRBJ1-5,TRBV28,CASSSPGTAYSNQPQHF,TGTGCCAGCAGTTCCCCCGGGACAGCGTATAGCAATCAGCCCCAGCATTTT
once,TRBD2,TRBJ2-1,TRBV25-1,CASSEFWAGGDNEQFF,TGTGCCAGCAGTGAATTCTGGGCGGGAGGAGACAATGAGCAGTTCTTC
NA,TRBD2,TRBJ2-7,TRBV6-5,CASSPPGLDRQQYF,TGTGCCAGCAGTCCACCGGGACTAGATCGGCAGCAGTACTTC
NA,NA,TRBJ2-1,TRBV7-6,CASSFRSGEQFF,TGTGCCAGCAGCTTTCGTAGTGGTGAGCAGTTCTTC
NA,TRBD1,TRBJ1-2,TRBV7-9,CASRRQGAYGYTF,TGTGCCAGCAGACGACAGGGGGCCTATGGCTACACCTTC
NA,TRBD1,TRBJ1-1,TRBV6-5,CASSFRQGPNTEAFF,TGTGCCAGCAGTTTTAGACAGGGGCCGAACACTGAAGCTTTCTTT
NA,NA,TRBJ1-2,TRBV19,CASSSGGYTF,TGTGCCAGTAGTAGCGGGGGCTACACCTTC
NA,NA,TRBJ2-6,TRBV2,CASSGGGQWTSGANVLTF,TGTGCCAGCAGTGGGGGAGGACAGTGGACCTCTGGGGCCAACGTCCTGACTTTC
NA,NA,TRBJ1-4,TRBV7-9,CASSRPDISTNEKLFF,TGTGCCAGCAGCCGACCGGACATATCAACTAATGAAAAACTGTTTTTT
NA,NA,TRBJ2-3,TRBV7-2,CASSLPTLAGTDTQYF,TGTGCCAGCAGCCTTCCGACCCTGGCGGGCACAGATACGCAGTATTTT
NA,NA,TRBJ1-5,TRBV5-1,CASSPTAGGNQPQHF,TGCGCCAGCAGCCCCACGGCAGGCGGAAATCAGCCCCAGCATTTT
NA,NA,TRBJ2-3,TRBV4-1,CASDRPSTDTQYF,TGCGCCAGCGACAGGCCTAGCACAGATACGCAGTATTTT
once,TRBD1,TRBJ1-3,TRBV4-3,CASSRTTGIGNTIYF,TGCGCCAGCAGCCGTACGACAGGGATTGGAAACACCATATATTTT
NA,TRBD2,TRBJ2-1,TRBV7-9,CASSLALAGKDNEQFF,TGTGCCAGCAGCCTAGCCTTAGCGGGGAAAGACAATGAGCAGTTCTTC
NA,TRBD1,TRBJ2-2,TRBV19,CASSTTVQKGQGNTGELFF,TGTGCCAGCTCTACTACCGTGCAAAAGGGACAGGGGAACACCGGGGAGCTGTTTTTT
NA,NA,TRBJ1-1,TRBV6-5,CASSYSPVRTEAFF,TGTGCCAGCAGTTACTCCCCGGTTAGGACTGAAGCTTTCTTT
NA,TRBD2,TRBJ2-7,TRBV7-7,CASSPIAGGPGYEQYF,TGTGCTAGCAGCCCGATAGCGGGAGGGCCGGGATACGAGCAGTACTTC
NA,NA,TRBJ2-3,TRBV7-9,CASAKGLSTDTQYF,TGTGCCAGCGCCAAGGGGCTAAGCACAGATACGCAGTATTTT
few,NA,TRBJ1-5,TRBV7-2,CASSLTTGPQPQHF,TGTGCCAGCAGCCTAACGACTGGGCCTCAGCCCCAGCATTTT
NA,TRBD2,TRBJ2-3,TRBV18,CASSPLAGGTDTQYF,TGTGCCAGCTCACCACTAGCGGGCGGCACAGATACGCAGTATTTT
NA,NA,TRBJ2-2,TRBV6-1,CASRPGPQPGELFF,TGTGCCAGCAGACCCGGGCCTCAACCCGGGGAGCTGTTTTTT
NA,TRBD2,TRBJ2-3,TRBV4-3,CASSQIKLAGGDTQYF,TGCGCCAGCAGCCAGATAAAACTAGCGGGAGGTGATACGCAGTATTTT
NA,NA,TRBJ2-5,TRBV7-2,CASSLARSRDPSLGTQYF,TGTGCCAGCAGCTTAGCTCGTAGCAGGGACCCTAGTTTGGGGACCCAGTACTTC
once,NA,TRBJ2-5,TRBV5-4,CASADGERGQETQYF,TGTGCCAGCGCCGACGGGGAGAGGGGACAAGAGACCCAGTACTTC
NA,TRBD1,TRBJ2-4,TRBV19,CASSILGTGMLLAKNIQYF,TGTGCCAGTAGTATATTAGGGACAGGGATGTTACTAGCCAAAAACATTCAGTACTTC
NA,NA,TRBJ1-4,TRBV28,CASNSGGNEKLFF,TGTGCCAGCAATTCGGGGGGGAATGAAAAACTGTTTTTT